A selection of T cell receptor beta chains follows, all from one sample in a study of T-cell reconstitution after alpha-beta-depleted transplantation in children. TCRdb reanalysed the PCR reads using MiXCR and keeps one entry per CDR3 protein. In the table there are approximately 210,000 distinct CDR3 sequences, roughly 15% of which are singletons. The sample consisted of PBMCs from the stem cell graft donor, taken from the stem cell graft. All receptors derive from a human donor who donated a stem cell graft to a child with acute lymphoblastic leukemia. Both conserved end residues are part of each CDR3. The order of the fields is V gene, clone size, J gene, CDR3 protein. Part of the rows lack a size; the others show once, few, many or a class for expanded clones.

v_gene: TRBV12-3/TRBV12-4; abundance: .; j_gene: TRBJ1-2; CDR3aa: CASSYQGDGYTF
v_gene: TRBV20-1; abundance: many; j_gene: TRBJ2-6; CDR3aa: CSASLTGTGANVLTF
v_gene: TRBV18; abundance: many; j_gene: TRBJ1-6; CDR3aa: CASSPQGNSPLHF
v_gene: TRBV20-1; abundance: many; j_gene: TRBJ2-1; CDR3aa: CSARGLALGEQFF
v_gene: TRBV11-3; abundance: .; j_gene: TRBJ1-6; CDR3aa: CASSTPGHGWSPLHF
v_gene: TRBV5-1; abundance: .; j_gene: TRBJ2-1; CDR3aa: CASGPLDRGFNNEQFF
v_gene: TRBV3-1; abundance: .; j_gene: TRBJ1-1; CDR3aa: CASSQDWTSEAFF
v_gene: TRBV25-1; abundance: .; j_gene: TRBJ2-1; CDR3aa: CASRPPIGSPYNEQFF
v_gene: TRBV11-2; abundance: many; j_gene: TRBJ2-1; CDR3aa: CASSLELVPEQFF
v_gene: TRBV20-1; abundance: many; j_gene: TRBJ1-1; CDR3aa: CSAISASRGAANTEAFF
v_gene: TRBV6-5; abundance: many; j_gene: TRBJ2-1; CDR3aa: CASSSRVWLAGGGNEQFF
v_gene: TRBV7-2; abundance: few; j_gene: TRBJ2-7; CDR3aa: CASSLAAQGEQYF
v_gene: TRBV4-1; abundance: few; j_gene: TRBJ2-4; CDR3aa: CASSHRNIQYF
v_gene: TRBV20-1; abundance: .; j_gene: TRBJ2-3; CDR3aa: CSAGLRERTPDTQYF